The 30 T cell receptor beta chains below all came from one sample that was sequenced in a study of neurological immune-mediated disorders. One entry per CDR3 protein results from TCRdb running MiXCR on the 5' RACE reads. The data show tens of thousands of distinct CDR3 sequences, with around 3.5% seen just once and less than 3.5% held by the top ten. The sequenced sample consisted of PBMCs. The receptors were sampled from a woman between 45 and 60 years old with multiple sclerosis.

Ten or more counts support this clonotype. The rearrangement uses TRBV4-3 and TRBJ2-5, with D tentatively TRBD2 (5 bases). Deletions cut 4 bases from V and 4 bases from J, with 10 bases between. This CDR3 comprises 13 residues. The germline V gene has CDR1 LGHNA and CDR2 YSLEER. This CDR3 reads CASSRRRGETQYF. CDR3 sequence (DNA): TGCGCCAGCAGCCGGAGGCGAGGAGAGACCCAGTACTTC.

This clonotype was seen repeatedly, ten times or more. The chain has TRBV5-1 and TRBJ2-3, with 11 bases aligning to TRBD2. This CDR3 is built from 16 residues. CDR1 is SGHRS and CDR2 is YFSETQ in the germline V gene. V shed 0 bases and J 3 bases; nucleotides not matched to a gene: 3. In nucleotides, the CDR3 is TGCGCCAGCAGCTTGGGGGGGACTAGCGGAACAGATACGCAGTATTTT. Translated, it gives CASSLGGTSGTDTQYF.

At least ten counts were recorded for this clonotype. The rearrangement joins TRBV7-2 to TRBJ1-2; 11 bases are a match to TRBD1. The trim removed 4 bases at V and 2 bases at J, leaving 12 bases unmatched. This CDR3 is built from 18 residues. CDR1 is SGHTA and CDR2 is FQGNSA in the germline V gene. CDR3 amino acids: CASSSGDRGNPKNYGYTF. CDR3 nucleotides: TGTGCCAGCAGCTCGGGGGACAGGGGGAACCCCAAAAACTATGGCTACACCTTC.

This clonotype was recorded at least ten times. CDR3 sequence: CASSQDRAQGRTGELFF. The CDR3 bases are TGCGCCAGCAGCCAAGATAGGGCGCAGGGTCGGACCGGGGAGCTGTTTTTT. The V gene is TRBV4-3, the J gene TRBJ2-2; the D gene is possibly TRBD1 (5 bases). V lost 0 bases to trimming and J lost 5 bases, with 16 bases between them. Germline CDR1 reads LGHNA; CDR2 reads YSLEER. The CDR3 has 17 amino acids.

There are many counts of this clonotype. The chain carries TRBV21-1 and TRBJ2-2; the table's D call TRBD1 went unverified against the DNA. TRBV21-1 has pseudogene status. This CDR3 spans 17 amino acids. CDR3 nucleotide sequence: TGTGCCAGCAGCAAAATCTTCAGGGGGCCGCCCACCGGGGAGCTGTTTTTT. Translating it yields CASSKIFRGPPTGELFF.

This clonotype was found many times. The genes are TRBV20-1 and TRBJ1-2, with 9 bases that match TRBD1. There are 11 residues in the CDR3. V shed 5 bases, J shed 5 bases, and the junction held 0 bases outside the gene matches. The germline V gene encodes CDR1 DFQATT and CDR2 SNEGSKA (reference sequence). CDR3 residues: CSAGQGYGYTF. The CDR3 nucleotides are TGCAGTGCTGGACAGGGGTATGGCTACACCTTC.

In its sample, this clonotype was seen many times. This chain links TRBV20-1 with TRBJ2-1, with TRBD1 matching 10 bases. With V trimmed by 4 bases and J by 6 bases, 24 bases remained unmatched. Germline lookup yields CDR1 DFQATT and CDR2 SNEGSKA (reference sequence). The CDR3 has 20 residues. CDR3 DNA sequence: TGCAGTGCTACCAAGGCGGGGGACAGGGGACGACAAGCACGGGTCAATGAGCAGTTCTTC. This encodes CSATKAGDRGRQARVNEQFF.

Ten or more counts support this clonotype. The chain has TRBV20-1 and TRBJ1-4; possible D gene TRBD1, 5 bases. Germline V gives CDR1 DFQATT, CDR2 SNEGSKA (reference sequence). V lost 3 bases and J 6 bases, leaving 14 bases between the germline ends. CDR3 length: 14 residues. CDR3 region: CSASSRGGDEKLFF. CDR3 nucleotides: TGCAGTGCTAGCTCCCGCGGGGGGGATGAAAAACTGTTTTTT.

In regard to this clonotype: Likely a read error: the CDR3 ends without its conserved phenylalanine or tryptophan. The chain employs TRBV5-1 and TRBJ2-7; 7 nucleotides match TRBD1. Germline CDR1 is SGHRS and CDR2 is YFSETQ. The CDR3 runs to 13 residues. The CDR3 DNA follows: TGCGCCAACAGCTTGGGACAGATCAACGAGCAGTACATC. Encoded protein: CANSLGQINEQYI.

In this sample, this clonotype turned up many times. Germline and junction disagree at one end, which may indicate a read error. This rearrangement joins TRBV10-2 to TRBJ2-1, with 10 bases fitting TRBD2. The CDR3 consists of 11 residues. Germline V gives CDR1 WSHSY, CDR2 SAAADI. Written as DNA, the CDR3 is TGCGCCAGCCTGAAGCGGGGGGGCGTAAGGTTC. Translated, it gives CASLKRGGVRF.

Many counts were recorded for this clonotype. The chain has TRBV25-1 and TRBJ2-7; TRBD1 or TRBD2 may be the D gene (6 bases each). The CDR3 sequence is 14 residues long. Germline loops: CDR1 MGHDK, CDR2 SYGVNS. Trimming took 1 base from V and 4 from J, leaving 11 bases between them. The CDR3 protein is CASSEFQGRYEQYF. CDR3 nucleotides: TGTGCCAGCAGTGAATTCCAGGGGAGGTACGAGCAGTACTTC.

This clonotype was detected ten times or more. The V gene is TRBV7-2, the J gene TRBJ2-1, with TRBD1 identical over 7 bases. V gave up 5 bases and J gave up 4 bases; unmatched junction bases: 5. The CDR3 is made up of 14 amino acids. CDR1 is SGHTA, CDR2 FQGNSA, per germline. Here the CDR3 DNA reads TGTGCCAGCAGCCCACGACAGGGTTACAATGAGCAGTTCTTC. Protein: CASSPRQGYNEQFF.

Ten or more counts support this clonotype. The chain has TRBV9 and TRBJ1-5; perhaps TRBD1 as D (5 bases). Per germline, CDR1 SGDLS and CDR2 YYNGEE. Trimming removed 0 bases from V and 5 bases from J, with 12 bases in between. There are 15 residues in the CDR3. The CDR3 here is CASSVDGGGYQPQHF. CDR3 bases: TGTGCCAGCAGCGTAGATGGGGGTGGGTATCAGCCCCAGCATTTT.

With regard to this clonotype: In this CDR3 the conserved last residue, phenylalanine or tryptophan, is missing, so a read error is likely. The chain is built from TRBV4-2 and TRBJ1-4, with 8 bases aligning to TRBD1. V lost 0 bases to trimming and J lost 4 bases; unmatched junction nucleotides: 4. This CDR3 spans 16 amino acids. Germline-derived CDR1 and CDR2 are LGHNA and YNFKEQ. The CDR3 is CASSQDGTGDNEKLFS. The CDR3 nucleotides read TGTGCCAGCAGCCAAGACGGGACAGGTGATAATGAAAAACTGTTTTCT.

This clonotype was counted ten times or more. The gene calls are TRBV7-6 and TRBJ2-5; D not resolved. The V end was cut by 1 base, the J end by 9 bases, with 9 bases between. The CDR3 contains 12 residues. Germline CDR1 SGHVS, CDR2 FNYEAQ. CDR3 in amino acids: CASSLGRKAQYF. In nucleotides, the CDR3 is TGTGCCAGCAGCTTAGGACGCAAGGCCCAGTACTTC.

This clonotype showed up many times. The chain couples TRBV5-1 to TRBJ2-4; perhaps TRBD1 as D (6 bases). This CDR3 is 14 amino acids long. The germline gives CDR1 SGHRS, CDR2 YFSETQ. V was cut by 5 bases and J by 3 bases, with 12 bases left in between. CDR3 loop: CASRGAGSKNIQYF. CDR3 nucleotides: TGCGCCAGCAGGGGGGCCGGAAGCAAAAACATTCAGTACTTC. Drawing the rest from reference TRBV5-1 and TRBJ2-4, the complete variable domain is KAGVTQTPRYLIKTRGQQVTLSCSPISGHRSVSWYQQTPGQGLQFLFEYFSETQRNKGNFPGRFSGRQFSNSRSEMNVSTLELGDSALYLCASRGAGSKNIQYFGAGTRLSVL.

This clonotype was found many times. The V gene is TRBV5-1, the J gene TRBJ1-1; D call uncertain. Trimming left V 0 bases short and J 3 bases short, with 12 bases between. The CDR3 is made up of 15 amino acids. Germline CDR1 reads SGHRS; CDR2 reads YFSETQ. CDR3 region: CASSLDSGHDTEAFF. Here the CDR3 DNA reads TGCGCCAGCAGCTTGGATAGCGGCCACGACACTGAAGCTTTCTTT.

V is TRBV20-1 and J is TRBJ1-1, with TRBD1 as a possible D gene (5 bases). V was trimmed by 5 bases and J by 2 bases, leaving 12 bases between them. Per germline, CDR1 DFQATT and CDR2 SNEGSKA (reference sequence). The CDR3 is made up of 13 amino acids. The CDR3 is CSAQTDLNTEAFF. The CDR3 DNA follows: TGCAGTGCTCAGACAGATCTAAACACTGAAGCTTTCTTT.

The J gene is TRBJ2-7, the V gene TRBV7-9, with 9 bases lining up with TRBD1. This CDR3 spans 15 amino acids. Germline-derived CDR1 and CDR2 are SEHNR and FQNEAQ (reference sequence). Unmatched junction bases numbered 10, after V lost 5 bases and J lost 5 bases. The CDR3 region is CASSQSRTGAHEQYF. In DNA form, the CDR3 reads TGTGCCAGCAGCCAATCCCGGACAGGGGCCCACGAGCAGTACTTC.

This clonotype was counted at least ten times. CDR3 sequence: CASSRDRGGHTEAFF. The CDR3 region has the DNA TGCGCCAGCAGCCGGGACAGGGGGGGTCACACTGAAGCTTTCTTT. The V call is TRBV5-1, the J call TRBJ1-1, with 11 bases identical to TRBD1. Germline CDR1 and CDR2: SGHRS and YFSETQ. V lost 4 bases and J lost 3; bases outside the gene matches: 5. This CDR3 has 15 amino acids.

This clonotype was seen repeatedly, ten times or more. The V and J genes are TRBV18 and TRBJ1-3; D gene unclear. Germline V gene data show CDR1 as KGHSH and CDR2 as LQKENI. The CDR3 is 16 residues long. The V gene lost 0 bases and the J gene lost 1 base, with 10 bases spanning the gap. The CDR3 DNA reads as TGTGCCAGCTCACCACCGGCCACGACATCTGGAAACACCATATATTTT. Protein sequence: CASSPPATTSGNTIYF.

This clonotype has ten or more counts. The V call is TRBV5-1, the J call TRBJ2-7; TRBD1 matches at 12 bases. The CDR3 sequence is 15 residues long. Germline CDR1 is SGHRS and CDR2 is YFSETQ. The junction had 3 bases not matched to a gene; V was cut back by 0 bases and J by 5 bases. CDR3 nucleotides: TGCGCCAGCAGCTTGGGGGGGACAGGGGGCCACGAGCAGTACTTC. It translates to CASSLGGTGGHEQYF.

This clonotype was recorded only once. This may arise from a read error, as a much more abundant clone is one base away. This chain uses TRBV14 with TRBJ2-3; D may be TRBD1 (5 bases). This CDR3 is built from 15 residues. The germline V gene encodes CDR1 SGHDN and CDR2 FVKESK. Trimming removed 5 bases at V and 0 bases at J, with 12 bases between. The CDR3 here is CASSTGRASTDTQYF. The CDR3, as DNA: TGTGCCAGCAGCACCGGCAGGGCTAGCACAGATACGCAGTATTTT.

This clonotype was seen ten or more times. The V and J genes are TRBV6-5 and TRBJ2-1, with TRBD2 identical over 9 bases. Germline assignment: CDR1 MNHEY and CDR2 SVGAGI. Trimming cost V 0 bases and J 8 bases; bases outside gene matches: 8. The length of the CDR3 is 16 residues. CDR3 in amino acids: CASSYSSPAGGHEQFF. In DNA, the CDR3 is TGTGCCAGCAGTTACTCGAGCCCAGCGGGGGGCCATGAGCAGTTCTTC.

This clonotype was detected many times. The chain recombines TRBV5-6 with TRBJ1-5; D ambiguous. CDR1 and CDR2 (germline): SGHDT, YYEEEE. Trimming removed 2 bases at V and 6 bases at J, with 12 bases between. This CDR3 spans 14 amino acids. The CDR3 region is CASSFRGWTQPQHF. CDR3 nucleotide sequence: TGTGCCAGCAGCTTTCGGGGTTGGACTCAGCCCCAGCATTTT.

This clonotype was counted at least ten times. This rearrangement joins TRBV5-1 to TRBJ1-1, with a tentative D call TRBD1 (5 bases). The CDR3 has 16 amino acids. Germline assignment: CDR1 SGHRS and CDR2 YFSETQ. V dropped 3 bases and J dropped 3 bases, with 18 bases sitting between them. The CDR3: CASSSGGTAGDTEAFF. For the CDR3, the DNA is TGCGCCAGCAGCTCGGGGGGAACAGCCGGCGACACTGAAGCTTTCTTT.

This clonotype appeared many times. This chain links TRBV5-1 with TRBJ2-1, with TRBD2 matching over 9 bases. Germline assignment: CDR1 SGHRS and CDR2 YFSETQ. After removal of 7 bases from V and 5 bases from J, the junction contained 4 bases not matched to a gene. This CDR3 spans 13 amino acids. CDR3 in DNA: TGCGCCAGCGGGCGGGGGGGTAACAATGAGCAGTTCTTC. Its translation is CASGRGGNNEQFF.

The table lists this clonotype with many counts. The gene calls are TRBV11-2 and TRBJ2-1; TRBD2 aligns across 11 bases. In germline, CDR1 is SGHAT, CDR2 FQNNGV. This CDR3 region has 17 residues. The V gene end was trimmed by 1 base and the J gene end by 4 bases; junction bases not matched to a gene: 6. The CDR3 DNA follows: TGTGCCAGCAGCTTAGGGATGGGGACTAGCGGTTACAATGAGCAGTTCTTC. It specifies CASSLGMGTSGYNEQFF.

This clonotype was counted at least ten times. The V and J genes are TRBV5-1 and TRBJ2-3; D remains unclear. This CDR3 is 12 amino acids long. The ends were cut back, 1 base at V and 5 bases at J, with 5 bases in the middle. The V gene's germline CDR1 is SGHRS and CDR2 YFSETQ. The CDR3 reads CASSLPGDTQYF. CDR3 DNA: TGCGCCAGCAGCTTGCCAGGAGATACGCAGTATTTT.

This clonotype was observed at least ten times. The CDR3 nucleotides are TGTGCCACCAGTGTGGGAGGGAGCACAGATACGCAGTATTTT. This encodes CATSVGGSTDTQYF. J is TRBJ2-3 and V is TRBV24-1, with 7 positions matching TRBD2. The germline CDR1 and CDR2 sequences are KGHDR and SFDVKD. This CDR3 is built from 14 residues. The junction had 1 base not matched to a gene; V was cut back by 5 bases and J by 0 bases.